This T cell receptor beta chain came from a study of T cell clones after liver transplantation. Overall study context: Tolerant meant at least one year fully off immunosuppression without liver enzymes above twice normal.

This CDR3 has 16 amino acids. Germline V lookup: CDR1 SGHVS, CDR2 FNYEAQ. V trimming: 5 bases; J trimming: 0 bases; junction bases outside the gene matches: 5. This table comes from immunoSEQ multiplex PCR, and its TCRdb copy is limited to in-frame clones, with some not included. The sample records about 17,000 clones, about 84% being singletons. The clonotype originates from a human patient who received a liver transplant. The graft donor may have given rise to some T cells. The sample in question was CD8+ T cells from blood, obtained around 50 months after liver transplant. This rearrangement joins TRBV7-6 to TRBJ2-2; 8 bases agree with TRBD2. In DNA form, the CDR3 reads TGTGCCAGCAGCCCCCCGGGGGGGGCGAACACCGGGGAGCTGTTTTTT. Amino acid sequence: CASSPPGGANTGELFF.